Each of the 17 T cell receptor beta chains below was sequenced from the same sample in a study of blood T cell repertoires in COVID-19. TCRdb's table, derived via immunoSEQ multiplex PCR, lists solely in-frame clones and lacks some. This sample carries some 360,000 clones, 70% to 90% of them seen once, and the ten largest clones take 2.3%. The sample comprised peripheral blood. The receptor set was obtained from a woman in her sixties or seventies with COVID-19, enrolled during active disease.

CDR3 sequence: CASSFDRGIDGYTF. CDR3 coding DNA: TGTGCCAGCAGTTTTGACAGGGGGATAGATGGCTACACCTTC. The rearrangement joins TRBV6-6 to TRBJ1-2; TRBD1 agrees at 9 bases. Germline assignment: CDR1 MNHNY and CDR2 SVGAGI (reference sequence). The CDR3 is 14 residues long. The junction had 6 bases not matched to a gene; V was cut back by 4 bases and J by 6 bases.

The chain uses TRBV7-3 and TRBJ2-1; 16 bases align to TRBD2. V lost 5 bases, J lost 10 bases, and 8 bases stayed unmatched. CDR3 length: 16 amino acids. Germline V gene lookup returns CDR1 SGHTA and CDR2 FQGTGA. The CDR3 loop is CASSTGTSGGAGEQFF. The CDR3 nucleotides are TGTGCCAGCAGCACCGGGACTAGCGGGGGGGCTGGGGAGCAGTTCTTC.

This chain links TRBV4-1 with TRBJ2-1; 8 bases align to TRBD2. Germline V lookup: CDR1 MGHRA, CDR2 YSYEKL. Losses at the gene ends were 4 bases for V and 9 bases for J; bases not matched to a gene: 11. CDR3 length equals 15 residues. CDR3 amino acids: CASSPGLEAGGEQFF. The CDR3 nucleotides read TGCGCCAGCAGCCCGGGACTAGAGGCCGGCGGTGAGCAGTTCTTC.

The V gene is TRBV7-8, the J gene TRBJ2-7; 13 bases fit TRBD2. Germline V gene sequence: CDR1 SGHVS, CDR2 FQNEAQ. V shed 3 bases, J shed 1 base, and the junction held 3 bases outside the gene matches. The CDR3 consists of 16 residues. The CDR3 loop reads CASSFLTSGGSYEQYF. CDR3 nucleotides: TGTGCCAGCAGCTTTCTGACTAGCGGGGGGTCCTACGAGCAGTACTTC.

The chain carries TRBV27 and TRBJ2-7; 9 nucleotides line up with TRBD2. The CDR3 covers 16 residues. Trimming took 3 bases from V and 4 from J; bases not matched to a gene: 10. CDR1 and CDR2 from the germline V gene are MNHEY and SMNVEV (reference sequence). In DNA, the CDR3 is TGTGCCAGCAGTTTGGCGGGGGGGTCGGTCGGTTACGAGCAGTACTTC. Its protein is CASSLAGGSVGYEQYF.

The chain links TRBV6-5 to TRBJ1-1; D remains ambiguous. CDR1 and CDR2 (germline): MNHEY, SVGAGI. The CDR3 has 14 residues. V was trimmed by 4 bases and J by 6 bases, leaving 15 bases between them. In nucleotides, the CDR3 is TGTGCCAGCAGTTCCCGGACCAGGAGGCCTGAAGCTTTCTTT. This encodes CASSSRTRRPEAFF.

CDR3: CASSFKSANYGYTF. The CDR3 DNA reads TGTGCCAGCAGCTTTAAGTCAGCTAACTATGGCTACACCTTC. The chain uses TRBV5-6 and TRBJ1-2; D unclear. CDR3 length: 14 amino acids. The germline CDR1 and CDR2 sequences are SGHDT and YYEEEE. V was shortened by 2 bases and J by 0 bases, with 8 bases between the two germline ends. Looking up the rest from reference TRBV5-6 and TRBJ1-2 gives the full variable domain: DAGVTQSPTHLIKTRGQQVTLRCSPKSGHDTVSWYQQALGQGPQFIFQYYEEEERQRGNFPDRFSGHQFPNYSSELNVNALLLGDSALYLCASSFKSANYGYTFGSGTRLTVV.

The V and J genes are TRBV5-4 and TRBJ1-2; possibly TRBD1 for D (5 bases). Germline V gives CDR1 SGHNT, CDR2 YYREEE (reference sequence). Trimming cost V 4 bases and J 3 bases, with 19 bases left between them. This CDR3 is 16 amino acids long. In DNA form, the CDR3 reads TGTGCCAGCAGCCCGGGAGGGGTCAGGGCTTACTATGGCTACACCTTC. It yields the protein CASSPGGVRAYYGYTF.

This clone was detected a few times. The chain combines TRBV30 with TRBJ1-6, with D possibly being TRBD1 (5 bases). Germline values: CDR1 GTSNPN, CDR2 SVGIG (reference sequence). The CDR3 is 14 amino acids. V lost 4 bases to trimming and J lost 5 bases, with 12 bases between them. For the CDR3, the DNA is TGTGCCTGGACCAGGGAGGCAAATAATTCACCCCTCCACTTT. Translated, it gives CAWTREANNSPLHF. The entire variable domain, with the rest obtained from reference TRBV30 and TRBJ1-6, is as follows: SQTIHQWPATLVQPVGSPLSLECTVEGTSNPNLYWYRQAAGRGLQLLFYSVGIGQISSEVPQNLSASRPQDRQFILSSKKLLLSDSGFYLCAWTREANNSPLHFGNGTRLTVT.

V gene TRBV28 combines with J gene TRBJ1-2; D ambiguous. The CDR3 runs to 13 residues. With 7 bases removed from V and 0 bases from J, the gap between germline ends came to 9 bases. Germline CDR1 reads MDHEN; CDR2 reads SYDVKM. The CDR3 protein is CASIEQPNYGYTF. The CDR3 DNA sequence: TGTGCCAGCATCGAACAGCCTAACTATGGCTACACCTTC.

CDR3 in amino acids: CASSQRTSVFTDTQYF. The CDR3 DNA sequence: TGTGCCAGCAGCCAGAGGACTAGCGTCTTCACAGATACGCAGTATTTT. V is TRBV7-8 and J is TRBJ2-3; TRBD2 matches at 9 bases. Trimming removed 5 bases from V and 2 bases from J; junction bases left unmatched: 8. From germline, CDR1 is SGHVS and CDR2 FQNEAQ. The CDR3 extends over 16 amino acids.

This clone was recorded a few times. The CDR3 protein is CASSGNANTGELFF. In DNA form, the CDR3 reads TGCGCCAGCAGCGGCAACGCGAACACCGGGGAGCTGTTTTTT. This sequence joins TRBV5-1 and TRBJ2-2, with unresolved D. CDR1 is SGHRS and CDR2 is YFSETQ in the germline V gene. The V gene lost 4 bases and the J gene lost 0 bases, with 7 bases spanning the gap. This CDR3 region has 14 residues. The whole variable domain, filled in from reference TRBV5-1 and TRBJ2-2, reads KAGVTQTPRYLIKTRGQQVTLSCSPISGHRSVSWYQQTPGQGLQFLFEYFSETQRNKGNFPGRFSGRQFSNSRSEMNVSTLELGDSALYLCASSGNANTGELFFGEGSRLTVL.

The count of this clone is one. The V and J genes are TRBV28 and TRBJ2-7; D gene unclear. Germline V lookup: CDR1 MDHEN, CDR2 SYDVKM. This CDR3 has 15 residues. Between the trimmed V and J ends, which lost 4 bases and 3 bases, there was a span of 16 bases. The CDR3 sequence is CASSYRGEFNYEQYF. The CDR3 region has the DNA TGTGCCAGCAGTTACCGAGGCGAATTTAACTACGAGCAGTACTTC. The full variable domain, with the rest looked up from reference TRBV28 and TRBJ2-7, is DVKVTQSSRYLVKRTGEKVFLECVQDMDHENMFWYRQDPGLGLRLIYFSYDVKMKEKGDIPEGYSVSREKKERFSLILESASTNQTSMYLCASSYRGEFNYEQYFGPGTRLTVT.

The chain joins TRBV19 to TRBJ1-2, with a possible D match to TRBD1 (6 bases). Germline V gene data show CDR1 as LNHDA and CDR2 as SQIVND (reference sequence). The CDR3 spans 14 residues. V was clipped by 7 bases and J by 3 bases, with 15 bases between them. As DNA, the CDR3 is TGTGCCAGTAATACCCAGGGGCTCTACTATGGCTACACCTTC. This encodes CASNTQGLYYGYTF.

This clone was found a few times. The genes are TRBV7-9 and TRBJ2-1; TRBD2 aligns across 11 bases. Looked up from germline, CDR1 is SEHNR and CDR2 is FQNEAQ (reference sequence). The CDR3 is made up of 15 amino acids. With 5 bases clipped from V and 5 bases from J, the junction kept 5 bases outside the gene matches. The CDR3 protein is CASSPGTSGHNEQFF. The CDR3 nucleotides are TGTGCCAGCAGCCCCGGGACTAGCGGCCACAATGAGCAGTTCTTC.

This rearrangement joins TRBV14 to TRBJ2-3, with 7 bases matching TRBD2. The CDR3 contains 17 residues. V was clipped by 1 base and J by 3 bases; unmatched bases: 10. Germline-derived CDR1 and CDR2 are SGHDN and FVKESK. The CDR3 loop is CASSQVPSGRTTDTQYF. The CDR3 nucleotides read TGTGCCAGCAGCCAAGTCCCTAGCGGCCGCACAACAGATACGCAGTATTTT.

The chain carries TRBV5-1 and TRBJ2-3; 9 bases fit TRBD2. Trimming removed 4 bases from V and 0 bases from J; junction bases left unmatched: 6. CDR1 and CDR2 (germline): SGHRS, YFSETQ. The CDR3 consists of 16 residues. The CDR3, as DNA: TGCGCCAGCAGCGTCCAGCGGGGGGCGAGCACAGATACGCAGTATTTT. Translating gives CASSVQRGASTDTQYF.